This TCR beta chain was profiled in a study of cytomegalovirus exposure and HLA in healthy donors. The PCR contained 60 Vbeta and 13 Jbeta primers. The method was immunoSEQ multiplex PCR; TCRdb's version includes in-frame clones alone and lacks a portion of them. The table has roughly 80,000 clones, around 82% seen once. The clonotype originates from a male donor in good health and CMV-seronegative. Sequenced input: PBMCs.

Here the CDR3 DNA reads TGTGCCAGCAGCTTTGAGCCTCAGGGGTTACAAGAGACCCAGTACTTC. It yields the protein CASSFEPQGLQETQYF. J is TRBJ2-5 and V is TRBV5-5; D is possibly TRBD1 (6 bases). This CDR3 has 16 amino acids. Trimming left V 2 bases short and J 2 bases short, with 16 bases between. In germline, CDR1 is SGHKS, CDR2 YYEKEE (reference sequence).